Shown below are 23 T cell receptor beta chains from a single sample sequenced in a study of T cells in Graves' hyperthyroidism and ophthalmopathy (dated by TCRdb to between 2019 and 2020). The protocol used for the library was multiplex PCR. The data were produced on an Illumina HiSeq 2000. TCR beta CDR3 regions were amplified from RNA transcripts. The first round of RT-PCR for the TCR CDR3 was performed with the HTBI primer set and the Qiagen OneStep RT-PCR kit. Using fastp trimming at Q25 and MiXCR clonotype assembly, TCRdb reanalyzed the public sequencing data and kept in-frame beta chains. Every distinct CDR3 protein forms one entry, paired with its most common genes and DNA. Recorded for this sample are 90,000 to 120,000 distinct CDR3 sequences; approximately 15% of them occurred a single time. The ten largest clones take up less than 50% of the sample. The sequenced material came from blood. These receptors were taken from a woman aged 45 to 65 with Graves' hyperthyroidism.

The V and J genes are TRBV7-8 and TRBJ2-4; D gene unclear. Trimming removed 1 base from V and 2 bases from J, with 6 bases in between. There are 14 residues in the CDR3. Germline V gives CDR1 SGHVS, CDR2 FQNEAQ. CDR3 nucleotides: TGTGCCAGCAGCTTAGGTGGTACCAAAAACATTCAGTACTTC. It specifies CASSLGGTKNIQYF.

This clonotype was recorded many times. CDR3: CATSTGDGRTSGDNERTGELFF. CDR3 coding DNA: TGTGCCACCAGCACAGGGGATGGGAGGACTAGCGGGGATAACGAACGCACCGGGGAGCTGTTTTTT. This chain uses TRBV15 with TRBJ2-2; 12 bases match TRBD2. The CDR3 is made up of 22 amino acids. J gave up 4 bases and V 4 bases, and 22 bases lay outside the gene matches. CDR1 is LNHNV, CDR2 YYDKDF, per germline (reference sequence).

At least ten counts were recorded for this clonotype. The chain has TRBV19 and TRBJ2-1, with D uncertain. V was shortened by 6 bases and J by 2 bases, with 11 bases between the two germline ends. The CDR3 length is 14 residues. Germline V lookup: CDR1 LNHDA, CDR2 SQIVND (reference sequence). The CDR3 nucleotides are TGTGCCAGTAGCGCCGACAATGCCTACAATGAGCAGTTCTTC. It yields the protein CASSADNAYNEQFF. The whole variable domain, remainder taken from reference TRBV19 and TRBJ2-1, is DGGITQSPKYLFRKEGQNVTLSCEQNLNHDAMYWYRQDPGQGLRLIYYSQIVNDFQKGDIAEGYSVSREKKESFPLTVTSAQKNPTAFYLCASSADNAYNEQFFGPGTRLTVL.

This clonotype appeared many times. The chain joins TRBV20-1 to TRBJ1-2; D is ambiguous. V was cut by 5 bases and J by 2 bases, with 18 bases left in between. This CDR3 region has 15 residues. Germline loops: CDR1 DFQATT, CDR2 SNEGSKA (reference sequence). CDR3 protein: CSAPVVGRNNYGYTF. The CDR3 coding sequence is TGCAGTGCTCCTGTCGTAGGACGGAACAACTATGGCTACACCTTC.

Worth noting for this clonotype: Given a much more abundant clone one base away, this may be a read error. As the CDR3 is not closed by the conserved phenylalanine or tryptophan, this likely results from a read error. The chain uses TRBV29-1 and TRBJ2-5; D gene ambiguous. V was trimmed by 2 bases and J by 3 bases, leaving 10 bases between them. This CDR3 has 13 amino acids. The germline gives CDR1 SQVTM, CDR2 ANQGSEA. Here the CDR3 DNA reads TGCAGCGTTGAAACGGGTACAAAAGAGACCCAGTACTAC. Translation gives CSVETGTKETQYY.

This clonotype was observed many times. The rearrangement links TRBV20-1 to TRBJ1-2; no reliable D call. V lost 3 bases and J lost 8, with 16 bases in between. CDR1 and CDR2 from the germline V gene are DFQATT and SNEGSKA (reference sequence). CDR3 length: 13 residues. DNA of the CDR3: TGCAGTGCTAGTCCCGACACCCCTCGGGGCTACACCTTC. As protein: CSASPDTPRGYTF.

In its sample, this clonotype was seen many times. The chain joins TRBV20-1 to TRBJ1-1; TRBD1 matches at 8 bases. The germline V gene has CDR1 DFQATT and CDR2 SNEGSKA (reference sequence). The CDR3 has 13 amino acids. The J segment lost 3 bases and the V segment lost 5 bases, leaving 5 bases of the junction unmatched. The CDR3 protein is CSAGRQGHTEAFF. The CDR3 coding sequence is TGCAGTGCTGGAAGACAGGGGCACACTGAAGCTTTCTTT.

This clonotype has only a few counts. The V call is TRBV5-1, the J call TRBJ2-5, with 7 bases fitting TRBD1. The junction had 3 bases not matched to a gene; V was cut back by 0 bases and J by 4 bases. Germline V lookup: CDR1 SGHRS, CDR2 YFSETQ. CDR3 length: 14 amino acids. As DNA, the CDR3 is TGCGCCAGCAGCTTGGGGGGACAGCTAGAGACCCAGTACTTC. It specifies CASSLGGQLETQYF.

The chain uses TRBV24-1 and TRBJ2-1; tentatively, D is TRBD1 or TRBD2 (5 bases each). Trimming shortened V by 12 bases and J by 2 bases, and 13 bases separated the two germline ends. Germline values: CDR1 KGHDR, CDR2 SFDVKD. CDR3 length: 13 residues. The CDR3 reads CAAKGTPYNEQFF. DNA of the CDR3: TGTGCCGCCAAGGGGACCCCCTACAATGAGCAGTTCTTC.

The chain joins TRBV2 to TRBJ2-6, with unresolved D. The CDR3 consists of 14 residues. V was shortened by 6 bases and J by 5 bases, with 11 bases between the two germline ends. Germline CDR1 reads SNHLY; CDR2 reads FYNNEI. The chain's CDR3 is CASRMGYRANVLTF. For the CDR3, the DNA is TGTGCCAGCAGAATGGGTTACAGGGCCAACGTCCTGACTTTC.

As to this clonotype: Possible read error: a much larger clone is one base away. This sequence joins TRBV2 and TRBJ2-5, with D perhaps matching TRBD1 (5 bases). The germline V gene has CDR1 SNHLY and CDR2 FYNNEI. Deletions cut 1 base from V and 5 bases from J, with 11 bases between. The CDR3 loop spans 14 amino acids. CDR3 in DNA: TGTGCCAGCAGTGAAGGGACATTGGATGAGACCCAGTACTTC. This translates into CASSEGTLDETQYF.

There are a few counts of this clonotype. Here the CDR3 reads CASSFVAGVVNEQFF. CDR3 bases: TGTGCCAGCAGTTTTGTAGCGGGAGTTGTGAATGAGCAGTTCTTC. V is TRBV28 and J is TRBJ2-1, with 9 bases aligning to TRBD2. Unmatched junction bases numbered 7, after V lost 3 bases and J lost 7 bases. There are 15 residues in the CDR3. The germline V gene has CDR1 MDHEN and CDR2 SYDVKM.

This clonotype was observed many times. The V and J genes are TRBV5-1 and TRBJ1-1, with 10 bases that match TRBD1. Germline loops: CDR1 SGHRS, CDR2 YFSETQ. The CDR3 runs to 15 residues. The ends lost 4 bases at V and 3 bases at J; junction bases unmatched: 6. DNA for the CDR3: TGCGCCAGCAGCGCGGCCGGGACAGGGGACACTGAAGCTTTCTTT. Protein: CASSAAGTGDTEAFF.

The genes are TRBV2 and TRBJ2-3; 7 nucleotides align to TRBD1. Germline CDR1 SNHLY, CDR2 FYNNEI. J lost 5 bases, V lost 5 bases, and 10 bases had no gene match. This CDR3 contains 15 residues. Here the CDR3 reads CASSLTGTVGDTQYF. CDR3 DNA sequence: TGTGCCAGCAGTCTTACAGGGACAGTAGGAGATACGCAGTATTTT.

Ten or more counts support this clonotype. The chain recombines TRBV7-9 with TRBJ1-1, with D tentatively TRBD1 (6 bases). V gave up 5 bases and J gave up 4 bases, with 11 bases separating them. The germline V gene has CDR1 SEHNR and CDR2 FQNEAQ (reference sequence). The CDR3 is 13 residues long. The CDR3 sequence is CASSLDRSTEAFF. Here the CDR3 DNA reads TGTGCCAGCAGCCTCGACAGGAGCACTGAAGCTTTCTTT.

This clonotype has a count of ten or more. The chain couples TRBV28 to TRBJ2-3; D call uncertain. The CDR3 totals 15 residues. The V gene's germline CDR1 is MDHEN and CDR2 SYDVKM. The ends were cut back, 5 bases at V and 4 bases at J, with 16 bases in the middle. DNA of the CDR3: TGTGCCAGCAGTCGCCGGATAGATCACTCAGATACGCAGTATTTT. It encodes CASSRRIDHSDTQYF.

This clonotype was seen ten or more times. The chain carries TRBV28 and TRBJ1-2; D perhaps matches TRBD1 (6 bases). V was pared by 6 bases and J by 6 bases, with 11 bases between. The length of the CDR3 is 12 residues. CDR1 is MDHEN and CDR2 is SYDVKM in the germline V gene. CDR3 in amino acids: CASRRQVDGYTF. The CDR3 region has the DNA TGTGCCAGCAGGAGACAGGTCGATGGCTACACCTTC.

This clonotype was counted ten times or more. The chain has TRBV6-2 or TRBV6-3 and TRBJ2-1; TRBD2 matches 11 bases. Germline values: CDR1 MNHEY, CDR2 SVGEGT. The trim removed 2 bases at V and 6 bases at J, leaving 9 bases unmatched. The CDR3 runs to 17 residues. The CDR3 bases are TGTGCCAGCAGTTACATTGGACTAGCGGGTAGTAGCAATGAGCAGTTCTTC. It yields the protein CASSYIGLAGSSNEQFF.

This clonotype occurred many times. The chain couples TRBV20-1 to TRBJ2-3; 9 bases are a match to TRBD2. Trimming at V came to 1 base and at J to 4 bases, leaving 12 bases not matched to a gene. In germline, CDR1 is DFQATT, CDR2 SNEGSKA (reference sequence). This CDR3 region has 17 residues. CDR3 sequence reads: CSARGDLLAGRSDTQYF. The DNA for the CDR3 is TGCAGTGCTAGAGGCGATCTTCTAGCGGGAAGATCAGATACGCAGTATTTT.

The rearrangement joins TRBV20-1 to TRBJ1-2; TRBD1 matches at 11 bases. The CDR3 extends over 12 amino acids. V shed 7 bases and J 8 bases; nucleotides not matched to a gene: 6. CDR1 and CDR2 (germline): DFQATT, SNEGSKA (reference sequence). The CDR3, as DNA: TGCAGTGTCACCGGGACAGGGGGAGGCTACACCTTC. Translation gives CSVTGTGGGYTF.

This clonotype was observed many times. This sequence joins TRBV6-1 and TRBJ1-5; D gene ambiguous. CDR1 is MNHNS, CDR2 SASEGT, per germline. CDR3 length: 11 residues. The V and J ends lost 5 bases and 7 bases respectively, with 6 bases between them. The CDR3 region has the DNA TGTGCCAGCAGTAGTGGGCAGCCCCAGCATTTT. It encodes CASSSGQPQHF.

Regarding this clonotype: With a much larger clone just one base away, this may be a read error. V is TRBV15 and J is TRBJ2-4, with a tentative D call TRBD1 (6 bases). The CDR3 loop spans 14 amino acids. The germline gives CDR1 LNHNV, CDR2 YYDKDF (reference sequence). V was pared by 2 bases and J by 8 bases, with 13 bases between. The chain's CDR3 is CATSRQGWVDIQYF. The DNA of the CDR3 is TGTGCCACCAGCAGACAGGGGTGGGTGGACATTCAGTACTTC.

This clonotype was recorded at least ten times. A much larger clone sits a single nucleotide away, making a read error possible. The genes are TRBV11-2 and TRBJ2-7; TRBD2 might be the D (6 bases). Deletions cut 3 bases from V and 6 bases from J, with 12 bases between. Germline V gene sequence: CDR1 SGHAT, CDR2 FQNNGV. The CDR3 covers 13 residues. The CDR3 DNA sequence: TGTGCCAGCAGCTTTAACAGGAGGGGCGAGCAGTACGTC. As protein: CASSFNRRGEQYV.